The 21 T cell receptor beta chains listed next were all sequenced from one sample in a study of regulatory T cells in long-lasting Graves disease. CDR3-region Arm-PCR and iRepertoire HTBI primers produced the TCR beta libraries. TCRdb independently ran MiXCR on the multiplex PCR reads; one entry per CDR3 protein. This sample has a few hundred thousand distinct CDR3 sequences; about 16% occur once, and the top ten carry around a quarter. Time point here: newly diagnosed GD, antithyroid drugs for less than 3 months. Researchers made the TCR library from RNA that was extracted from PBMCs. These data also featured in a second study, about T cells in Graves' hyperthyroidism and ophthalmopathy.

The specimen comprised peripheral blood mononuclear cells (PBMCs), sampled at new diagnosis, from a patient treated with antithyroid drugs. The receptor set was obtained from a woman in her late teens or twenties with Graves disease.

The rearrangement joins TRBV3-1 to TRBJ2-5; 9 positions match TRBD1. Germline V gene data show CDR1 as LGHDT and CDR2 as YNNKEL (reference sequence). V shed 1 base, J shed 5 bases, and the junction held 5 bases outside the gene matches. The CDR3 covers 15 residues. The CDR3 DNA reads TGTGCCAGCAGCCAAGGGTTAGGACAGGGGGAGACCCAGTACTTC. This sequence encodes CASSQGLGQGETQYF.

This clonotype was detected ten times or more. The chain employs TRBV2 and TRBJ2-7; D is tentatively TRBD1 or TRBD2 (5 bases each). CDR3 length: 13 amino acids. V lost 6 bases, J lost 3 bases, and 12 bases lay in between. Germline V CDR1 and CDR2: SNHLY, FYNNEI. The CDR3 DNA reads TGTGCCAGCAGATTGGGACCGAACTACGAGCAGTACTTC. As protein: CASRLGPNYEQYF.

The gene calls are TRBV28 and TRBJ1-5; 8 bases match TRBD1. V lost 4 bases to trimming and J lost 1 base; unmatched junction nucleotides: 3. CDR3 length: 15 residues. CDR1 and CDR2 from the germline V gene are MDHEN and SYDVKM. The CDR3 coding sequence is TGTGCCAGCAGTTACTACAGGGGGAGCAATCAGCCCCAGCATTTT. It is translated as CASSYYRGSNQPQHF. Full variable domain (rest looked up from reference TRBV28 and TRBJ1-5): DVKVTQSSRYLVKRTGEKVFLECVQDMDHENMFWYRQDPGLGLRLIYFSYDVKMKEKGDIPEGYSVSREKKERFSLILESASTNQTSMYLCASSYYRGSNQPQHFGDGTRLSIL.

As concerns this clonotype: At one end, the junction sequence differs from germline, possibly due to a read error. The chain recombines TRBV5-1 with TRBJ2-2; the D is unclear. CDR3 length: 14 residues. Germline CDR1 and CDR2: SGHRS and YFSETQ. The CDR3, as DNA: TGTGCCGGCAGCCCACCAGTCAGCACCGGGGAGCTGTTTTTT. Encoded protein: CAGSPPVSTGELFF.

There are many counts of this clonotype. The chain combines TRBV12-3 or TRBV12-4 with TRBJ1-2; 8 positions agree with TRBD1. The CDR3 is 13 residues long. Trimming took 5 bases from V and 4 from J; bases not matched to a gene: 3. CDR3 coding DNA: TGTGCCAGCAGTCGGACAGGGAGCTATGGCTACACCTTC. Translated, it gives CASSRTGSYGYTF.

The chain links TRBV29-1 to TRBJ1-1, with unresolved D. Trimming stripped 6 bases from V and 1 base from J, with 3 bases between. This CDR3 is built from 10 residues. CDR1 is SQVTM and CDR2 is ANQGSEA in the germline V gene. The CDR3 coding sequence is TGCAGCGTGGAGAACACTGAAGCTTTCTTT. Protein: CSVENTEAFF.

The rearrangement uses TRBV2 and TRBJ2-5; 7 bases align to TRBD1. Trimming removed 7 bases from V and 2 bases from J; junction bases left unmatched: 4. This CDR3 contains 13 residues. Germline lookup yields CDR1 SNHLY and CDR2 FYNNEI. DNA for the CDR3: TGTGCCAGCACCGGGGACAGACAAGAGACCCAGTACTTC. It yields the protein CASTGDRQETQYF.

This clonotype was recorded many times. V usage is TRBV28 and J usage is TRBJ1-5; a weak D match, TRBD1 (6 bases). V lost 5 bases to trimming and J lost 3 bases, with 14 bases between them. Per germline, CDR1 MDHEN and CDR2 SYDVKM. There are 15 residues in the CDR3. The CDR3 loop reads CASSPGQFPNQPQHF. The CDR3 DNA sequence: TGTGCCAGCAGTCCCGGACAGTTCCCCAATCAGCCCCAGCATTTT.

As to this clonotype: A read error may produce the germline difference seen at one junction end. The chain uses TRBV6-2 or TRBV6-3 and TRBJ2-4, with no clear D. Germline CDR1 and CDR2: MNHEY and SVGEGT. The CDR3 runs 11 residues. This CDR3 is CASSYSNIQYF. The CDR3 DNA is TGTGCCAGCAGCTACTCGAACATTCAGTACTTC.

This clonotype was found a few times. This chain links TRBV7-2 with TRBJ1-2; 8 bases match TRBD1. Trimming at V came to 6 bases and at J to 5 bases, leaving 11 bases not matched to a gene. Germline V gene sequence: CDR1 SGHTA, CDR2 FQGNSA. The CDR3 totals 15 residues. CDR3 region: CASSLIRDRRYGYTF. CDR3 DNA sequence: TGTGCCAGCAGTCTAATCCGGGACAGGCGGTATGGCTACACCTTC.

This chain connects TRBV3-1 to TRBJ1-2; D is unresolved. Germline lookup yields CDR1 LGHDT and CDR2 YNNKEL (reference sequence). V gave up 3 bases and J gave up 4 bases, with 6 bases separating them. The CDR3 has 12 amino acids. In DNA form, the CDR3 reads TGTGCCAGCAGCCACGGTGGCTATGGCTACACCTTC. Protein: CASSHGGYGYTF.

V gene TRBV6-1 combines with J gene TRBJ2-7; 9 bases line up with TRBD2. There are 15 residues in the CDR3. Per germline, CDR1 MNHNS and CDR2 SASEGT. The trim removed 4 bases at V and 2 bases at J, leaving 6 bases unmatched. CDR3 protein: CASSAGTSKPYEQYF. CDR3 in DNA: TGTGCCAGCAGTGCCGGGACTAGCAAACCCTACGAGCAGTACTTC.

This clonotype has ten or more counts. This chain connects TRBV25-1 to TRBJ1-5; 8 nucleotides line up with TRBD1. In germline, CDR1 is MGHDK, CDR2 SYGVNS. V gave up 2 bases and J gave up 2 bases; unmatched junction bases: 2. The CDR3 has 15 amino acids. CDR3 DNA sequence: TGTGCCAGCAGTGAAACGGGACAGGGCAATCAGCCCCAGCATTTT. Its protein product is CASSETGQGNQPQHF.

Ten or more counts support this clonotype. The CDR3 DNA sequence: TGTGCCAGCAGTCAACACGGAGGGACCCTCGAGACCCAGTACTTC. Protein product: CASSQHGGTLETQYF. The V gene is TRBV12-3 or TRBV12-4, the J gene TRBJ2-5; D perhaps matches TRBD2 (6 bases). The CDR3 is 15 amino acids. V was shortened by 5 bases and J by 5 bases, with 18 bases between the two germline ends.

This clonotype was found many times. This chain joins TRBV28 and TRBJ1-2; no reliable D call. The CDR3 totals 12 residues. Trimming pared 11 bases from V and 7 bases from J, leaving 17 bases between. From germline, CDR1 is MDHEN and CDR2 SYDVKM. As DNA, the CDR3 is TGTGCCGTGACACGAAGCTCTTCTGGCTACACCTTC. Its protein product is CAVTRSSSGYTF.

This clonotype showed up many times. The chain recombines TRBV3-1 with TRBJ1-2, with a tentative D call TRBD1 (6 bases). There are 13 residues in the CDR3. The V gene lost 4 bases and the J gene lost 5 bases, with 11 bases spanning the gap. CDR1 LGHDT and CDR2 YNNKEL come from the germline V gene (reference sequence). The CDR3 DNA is TGTGCCAGCAGCCGCGGGACACTTTATGGCTACACCTTC. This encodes CASSRGTLYGYTF.

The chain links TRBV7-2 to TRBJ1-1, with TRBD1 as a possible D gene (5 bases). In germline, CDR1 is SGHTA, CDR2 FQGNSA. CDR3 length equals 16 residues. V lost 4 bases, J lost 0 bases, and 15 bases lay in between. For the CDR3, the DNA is TGTGCCAGCAGCTGGGACGGGACCGTTATGAACACTGAAGCTTTCTTT. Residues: CASSWDGTVMNTEAFF.

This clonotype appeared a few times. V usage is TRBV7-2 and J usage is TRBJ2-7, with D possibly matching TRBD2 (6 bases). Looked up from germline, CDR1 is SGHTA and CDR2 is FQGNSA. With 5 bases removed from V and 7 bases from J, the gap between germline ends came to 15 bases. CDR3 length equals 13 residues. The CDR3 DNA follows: TGTGCCAGCAGCGTGAAAAGCGGGTTTGAGCAGTACTTC. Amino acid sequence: CASSVKSGFEQYF. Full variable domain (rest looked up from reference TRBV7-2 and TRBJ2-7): GAGVSQSPSNKVTEKGKDVELRCDPISGHTALYWYRQSLGQGLEFLIYFQGNSAPDKSGLPSDRFSAERTGGSVSTLTIQRTQQEDSAVYLCASSVKSGFEQYFGPGTRLTVT.

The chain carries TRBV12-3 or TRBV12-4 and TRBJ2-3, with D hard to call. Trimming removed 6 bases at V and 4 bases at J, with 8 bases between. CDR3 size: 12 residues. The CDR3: CASRPSSDTQYF. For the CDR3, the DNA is TGTGCCAGCAGACCAAGCTCAGATACGCAGTATTTT.

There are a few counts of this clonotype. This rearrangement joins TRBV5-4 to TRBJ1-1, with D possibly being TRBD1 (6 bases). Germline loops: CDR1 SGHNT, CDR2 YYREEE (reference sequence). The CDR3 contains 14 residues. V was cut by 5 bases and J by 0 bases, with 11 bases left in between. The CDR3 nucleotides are TGTGCCAGCAGAACGGGACAATTGAACACTGAAGCTTTCTTT. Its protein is CASRTGQLNTEAFF. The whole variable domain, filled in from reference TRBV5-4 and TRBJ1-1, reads ETGVTQSPTHLIKTRGQQVTLRCSSQSGHNTVSWYQQALGQGPQFIFQYYREEENGRGNFPPRFSGLQFPNYSSELNVNALELDDSALYLCASRTGQLNTEAFFGQGTRLTVV.

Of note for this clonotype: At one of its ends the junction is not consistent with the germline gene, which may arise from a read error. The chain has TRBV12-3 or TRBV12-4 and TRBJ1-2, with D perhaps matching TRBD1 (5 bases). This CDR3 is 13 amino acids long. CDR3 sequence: CASSGAANYGCTF. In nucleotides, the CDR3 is TGTGCCAGCAGCGGGGCAGCTAACTATGGCTGCACCTTC.